This T cell receptor beta chain was recovered during a study of radiation and T cells in renal cell carcinoma. Findings and caveats of the study: Irradiated tumors had higher TCR clonality than control tumors. Tumor samples were small regions of around 0.92 g.

On this clone: Its specificity is unknown.

The CDR3 has 14 residues. Deletions cut 6 bases from V and 5 bases from J, with 16 bases between. Germline V gene sequence: CDR1 LGHNT, CDR2 FRNRAP. Treatment meaning: treatment-naive control, cytoreductive nephrectomy. Control samples are tumors resected by cytoreductive nephrectomy without prior radiation. The table came from immunoSEQ multiplex PCR; TCRdb's copy has only in-frame clones and leaves some out. The repertoire holds more than 14,000 clones, 62% seen once, with approximately 15% in the top ten. The TCR was taken from a man aged 55 to 69 with renal cell carcinoma. The sequencing here drew on tumor tissue, taken from a patient whose treatment was nephrectomy without radiotherapy. The gene calls are TRBV12-5 and TRBJ2-5; D possibly matches TRBD1 or TRBD2 (5 bases each). In DNA, the CDR3 is TGTGCTAGTGGAGCGGACACACAAGGGGAGACCCAGTACTTC. Translation: CASGADTQGETQYF.